The rows below give T cell receptor beta chains drawn from one sample of a study of long-term antiretroviral therapy in people with HIV. The protocol was immunoSEQ multiplex PCR, while the TCRdb copy is restricted to in-frame clones and leaves out a portion. This table has fewer than 40,000 clones, roughly nine tenths appearing once. Material: unsorted PBMCs, obtained 1.2 years after starting antiretroviral therapy. The receptors were sampled from a woman aged 45-60 years with HIV. CDR3s include the opening cysteine and the closing phenylalanine or tryptophan. The order of the fields is clone size, J gene, V gene, D gene, CDR3 protein, CDR3 DNA. A D gene is named only where the DNA matches it firmly. Size values are once, few and many counts, or a class for expanded clones, and some rows have none.

- TRBJ1-1 TRBV2 - CASLYMNTEAFF TGTGCCAGCTTATACATGAACACTGAAGCTTTCTTT
few TRBJ2-7 TRBV30 - CAWSRRGGVQNEQYF TGTGCCTGGAGTCGGAGGGGCGGGGTACAGAACGAGCAGTACTTC
- TRBJ1-4 TRBV7-9 - CASSSRQGNEKLFF TGTGCCAGCAGCTCCCGGCAAGGGAATGAAAAACTGTTTTTT
- TRBJ1-2 TRBV27 - CASYTQASGYTF TGTGCCAGCTATACACAGGCCTCAGGCTACACCTTC
- TRBJ2-1 TRBV5-4 - CASSGPPGRYNEQFF TGTGCCAGCAGCGGCCCTCCGGGGAGATACAACGAGCAGTTCTTC
- TRBJ2-5 TRBV11-1 - CASSPGGTTGYPRETQYF TGTGCCAGCAGCCCCGGCGGTACGACAGGCTACCCTCGGGAGACCCAGTACTTC
- TRBJ2-7 TRBV9 - CASSPWSGFSYEQYF TGTGCCAGCAGCCCTTGGAGCGGGTTCTCCTACGAGCAGTACTTC
- TRBJ2-1 TRBV7-8 TRBD2 CASSLGAAGGQNEQFF TGTGCCAGCAGCTTAGGGGCGGCGGGGGGGCAAAATGAGCAGTTCTTC
- TRBJ2-7 TRBV2 - CASSEDSPKQYF TGTGCCAGCAGTGAGGACAGTCCTAAGCAGTACTTC
- TRBJ2-7 TRBV27 - CASSFGTKYEQYF TGTGCCAGCAGTTTCGGGACGAAATACGAGCAGTACTTC
- TRBJ1-6 TRBV5-6 TRBD1 CASSSYRGTDNSPLHF TGTGCCAGCAGCTCTTACAGGGGGACAGATAATTCACCCCTCCACTTT
once TRBJ2-7 TRBV13 - CASSLGKPDSSYEQYF TGTGCCAGCAGCTTAGGTAAGCCGGACAGCTCCTACGAGCAGTACTTC
- TRBJ2-5 TRBV15 TRBD1 CAIQKGTADSIETQYF TGTGCCATCCAAAAGGGGACAGCGGATTCAATCGAGACCCAGTACTTC
- TRBJ1-6 TRBV7-9 - CAGSQPGLSPLHF TGTGCCGGTTCCCAACCCGGGCTCTCACCCCTCCACTTT
- TRBJ1-1 TRBV6-6 TRBD1 CASSYRGQGVGEAFF TGTGCCAGCAGTTACCGCGGACAGGGTGTGGGTGAAGCTTTCTTT
- TRBJ2-3 TRBV29-1 - CSVEPYGVPDTQYF TGCAGCGTTGAACCCTACGGGGTCCCAGATACGCAGTATTTT
- TRBJ1-5 TRBV6-5 TRBD1 CASRDRENQPQHF TGTGCCAGCAGGGACAGGGAAAATCAGCCCCAGCATTTT
- TRBJ2-7 TRBV10-1 TRBD1 CASSESNTPGQGAYEQYF TGCGCCAGCAGTGAGTCGAATACGCCGGGACAGGGGGCATACGAGCAGTACTTC
- TRBJ1-5 TRBV6-6 - CASSAQPQHF TGTGCCAGTTCGGCTCAGCCCCAGCATTTT
- TRBJ1-3 TRBV6-5 - CASSYAFRGGNTIYF TGTGCCAGCAGTTACGCCTTCAGGGGAGGAAACACCATATATTTT
- TRBJ1-3 TRBV30 - CGGTQISGNTIYF TGTGGGGGCACCCAAATCTCTGGAAACACCATATATTTT
once TRBJ2-2 TRBV11-3 TRBD2 CASSLERGGGTGELFF TGTGCCAGCAGCTTAGAGCGGGGGGGCGGAACCGGGGAGCTGTTTTTT